The entry below describes one T cell receptor (beta chain). Its antigen remains unidentified. Assay: immunoSEQ multiplex PCR; the TCRdb copy retains only in-frame clones and omits some. The table has more than 50,000 clones, roughly 82% seen once. These data come from a study of OX40 agonist ivuxolimab in advanced cancers. Background on the study: Patients received intravenous ivuxolimab every 2 weeks at 0.01 to 10 mg/kg.

Study results and limitations: Within 6 weeks, CD4+ and CD8+ blood T cells expanded clonally at 0.1 to 3.0 mg/kg. Normalized expansion of T-cell clones was also low for some nonresponders.

Between the trimmed V and J ends, which lost 5 bases and 5 bases, there was a span of 17 bases. From germline, CDR1 is LNHDA and CDR2 SQIVND (reference sequence). The CDR3 consists of 15 residues. The V and J genes are TRBV19 and TRBJ2-3; D is ambiguous. The receptor comes from an adult with an advanced solid tumor such as melanoma, head and neck, liver or kidney cancer. This sample comprised CD4+ or CD8+ T cells sorted from blood, obtained in a trial of the OX40 agonist ivuxolimab. Here the CDR3 reads CASSDQLRLVDTQYF. The CDR3, as DNA: TGTGCCAGTAGTGACCAGTTGAGGCTTGTAGATACGCAGTATTTT.